The 27 T cell receptor beta chains given below trace back to one sample, sequenced in a study of blood T cell repertoires in COVID-19. Sequencing used immunoSEQ multiplex PCR; TCRdb keeps in-frame clones, though not all of them. The repertoire has some 380,000 clones, nearly 90% of them found once; the top ten carry approximately 6.2%. The source material was peripheral blood. Receptor source: a man younger than 30 with active or convalescent COVID-19.

The chain employs TRBV29-1 and TRBJ2-7; TRBD2 matches 7 bases. There are 15 residues in the CDR3. Germline assignment: CDR1 SQVTM and CDR2 ANQGSEA. Germline trimming cut 6 bases from V and 5 bases from J; bases unmatched to any gene: 16. The CDR3 bases are TGCAGCGTCTTTGTCGGGGGGTCATTGAAGGACGAGCAGTACTTC. Its protein product is CSVFVGGSLKDEQYF.

This clone was detected once. The chain employs TRBV2 and TRBJ2-7; TRBD2 is a possible D gene (6 bases). The CDR3 totals 12 residues. Germline V gives CDR1 SNHLY, CDR2 FYNNEI. V lost 6 bases and J 3 bases, leaving 9 bases between the germline ends. This chain's CDR3 is CASRATSYEQYF. CDR3 DNA: TGTGCCAGCAGGGCGACTAGCTACGAGCAGTACTTC. The full variable domain, completed using reference TRBV2 and TRBJ2-7, is EPEVTQTPSHQVTQMGQEVILRCVPISNHLYFYWYRQILGQKVEFLVSFYNNEISEKSEIFDDQFSVERPDGSNFTLKIRSTKLEDSAMYFCASRATSYEQYFGPGTRLTVT.

V gene TRBV4-1 combines with J gene TRBJ2-7; D unclear. The CDR3 length is 16 residues. CDR1 is MGHRA and CDR2 is YSYEKL in the germline V gene. V was trimmed by 1 base and J by 0 bases, leaving 13 bases between them. CDR3 residues: CASSQGQALSSYEQYF. The CDR3 DNA sequence: TGCGCCAGCAGCCAAGGTCAAGCGCTTAGCTCCTACGAGCAGTACTTC.

The chain combines TRBV19 with TRBJ1-1; 9 bases fit TRBD1. Germline loops: CDR1 LNHDA, CDR2 SQIVND (reference sequence). The trim removed 6 bases at V and 4 bases at J, leaving 3 bases unmatched. The CDR3 is 13 amino acids. The CDR3 sequence: CASSDRGGTEAFF. Written as DNA, the CDR3 is TGTGCCAGTAGCGACAGGGGGGGCACTGAAGCTTTCTTT.

This chain joins TRBV28 and TRBJ1-2, with TRBD1 as a possible D gene (6 bases). Trimming stripped 6 bases from V and 2 bases from J, with 10 bases between. The CDR3 totals 13 residues. In germline, CDR1 is MDHEN, CDR2 SYDVKM. The CDR3 is CASRDGTNYGYTF. The CDR3 DNA follows: TGTGCCAGCAGAGACGGGACAAACTATGGCTACACCTTC.

The chain combines TRBV19 with TRBJ2-7, with 8 bases identical to TRBD1. This CDR3 contains 12 residues. The germline V gene has CDR1 LNHDA and CDR2 SQIVND (reference sequence). The V segment lost 8 bases and the J segment 3 bases; nucleotides outside the gene matches: 3. The CDR3 is CASGQGFYEQYF. CDR3 coding DNA: TGTGCCAGTGGACAGGGTTTCTACGAGCAGTACTTC.

The genes are TRBV7-2 and TRBJ1-3, with 7 bases lining up with TRBD1. The CDR3 is 16 amino acids. CDR1 and CDR2 (germline): SGHTA, FQGNSA. Losses at the gene ends were 5 bases for V and 0 bases for J; bases not matched to a gene: 7. This chain's CDR3 is CASSNYRGFSGNTIYF. CDR3 coding DNA: TGTGCCAGCAGCAACTACAGGGGTTTCTCTGGAAACACCATATATTTT.

This rearrangement joins TRBV7-2 to TRBJ2-3; the match to TRBD2 covers 7 bases. This CDR3 has 14 residues. Germline V gives CDR1 SGHTA, CDR2 FQGNSA. V shed 1 base, J shed 8 bases, and the junction held 6 bases outside the gene matches. CDR3 DNA sequence: TGTGCCAGCAGCTTAGATGCGGGAGTTGGTACGCAGTATTTT. Its translation: CASSLDAGVGTQYF.

The chain links TRBV5-6 to TRBJ1-2; 8 bases align to TRBD1. The ends lost 4 bases at V and 3 bases at J; junction bases unmatched: 5. Germline CDR1 reads SGHDT; CDR2 reads YYEEEE. The CDR3 runs 14 residues. DNA of the CDR3: TGTGCCAGCAGCAGACGGGACAGGCACTATGGCTACACCTTC. Amino acids: CASSRRDRHYGYTF.

In regard to this clone: A much larger clone sits a single nucleotide away, making a read error possible. The J gene is TRBJ2-1, the V gene TRBV11-2; 7 bases are shared with TRBD1. J lost 3 bases, V lost 5 bases, and 1 base had no gene match. CDR3 length: 13 amino acids. Germline-derived CDR1 and CDR2 are SGHAT and FQNNGV. CDR3 sequence reads: CASSRDSYNEQFF. Here the CDR3 DNA reads TGTGCCAGCAGCCGGGACAGCTACAATGAGCAGTTCTTC. Variable domain in full (rest from reference TRBV11-2 and TRBJ2-1): EAGVAQSPRYKIIEKRQSVAFWCNPISGHATLYWYQQILGQGPKLLIQFQNNGVVDDSQLPKDRFSAERLKGVDSTLKIQPAKLEDSAVYLCASSRDSYNEQFFGPGTRLTVL.

This clone appeared a single time. The chain combines TRBV9 with TRBJ1-4; 10 bases align to TRBD1. This CDR3 comprises 14 residues. V shed 4 bases, J shed 6 bases, and the junction held 3 bases outside the gene matches. Germline values: CDR1 SGDLS, CDR2 YYNGEE. Here the CDR3 reads CASSPGQGDEKLFF. The CDR3, as DNA: TGTGCCAGCAGCCCCGGACAGGGGGATGAAAAACTGTTTTTT.

The chain uses TRBV6-1 and TRBJ1-1; no firm D call. This CDR3 is 13 amino acids long. The V end was cut by 3 bases, the J end by 3 bases, with 8 bases between. The germline CDR1 and CDR2 sequences are MNHNS and SASEGT. The CDR3 DNA reads as TGTGCCAGCAGTGACCTGACACACACTGAAGCTTTCTTT. Translating it yields CASSDLTHTEAFF.

V and J are TRBV7-9 and TRBJ2-1, with D possibly TRBD1 on 6 matching bases. Germline loops: CDR1 SEHNR, CDR2 FQNEAQ (reference sequence). This CDR3 has 16 residues. V lost 1 base to trimming and J lost 5 bases, with 15 bases between them. The CDR3 bases are TGTGCCAGCAGCTTAGTAGTGGCAGGGGCACACAATGAGCAGTTCTTC. It encodes CASSLVVAGAHNEQFF.

In DNA, the CDR3 is TGTGCCAGCAGCTCTGAGCGGGGGGCCTACAATGAGCAGTTCTTC. Protein product: CASSSERGAYNEQFF. The J gene is TRBJ2-1, the V gene TRBV7-3; 9 nucleotides match TRBD2. Germline trimming cut 4 bases from V and 2 bases from J; bases unmatched to any gene: 3. Germline values: CDR1 SGHTA, CDR2 FQGTGA. CDR3 length equals 15 residues.

This clone was detected only once. The genes are TRBV7-9 and TRBJ1-4; D gene uncertain. This CDR3 has 15 amino acids. Trimming took off 4 bases at V and 0 bases at J, with 9 bases between the two ends. CDR1 is SEHNR and CDR2 is FQNEAQ in the germline V gene (reference sequence). The CDR3 sequence is CASSSYTATNEKLFF. Written as DNA, the CDR3 is TGTGCCAGCAGCTCATACACCGCAACTAATGAAAAACTGTTTTTT.

V is TRBV6-5 and J is TRBJ2-2; D perhaps matches TRBD1 (5 bases). The CDR3 covers 16 residues. Germline-derived CDR1 and CDR2 are MNHEY and SVGAGI. V lost 1 base and J 3 bases, leaving 12 bases between the germline ends. CDR3 amino acids: CASSYFSGLDTGELFF. DNA of the CDR3: TGTGCCAGCAGTTACTTCTCAGGGTTGGACACCGGGGAGCTGTTTTTT.

The chain joins TRBV18 to TRBJ2-7, with TRBD2 as a possible D gene (6 bases). Trimming left V 2 bases short and J 4 bases short, with 9 bases between. This CDR3 has 13 amino acids. CDR1 is KGHSH, CDR2 LQKENI, per germline. The CDR3 is CASSPSGGYEQYF. As DNA, the CDR3 is TGTGCCAGCTCACCATCCGGGGGTTACGAGCAGTACTTC. The full variable domain, completed using reference TRBV18 and TRBJ2-7, is NAGVMQNPRHLVRRRGQEARLRCSPMKGHSHVYWYRQLPEEGLKFMVYLQKENIIDESGMPKERFSAEFPKEGPSILRIQQVVRGDSAAYFCASSPSGGYEQYFGPGTRLTVT.

The chain recombines TRBV3-1 (or the pseudogene TRBV3-2) with TRBJ1-5; D is ambiguous. This CDR3 has 14 amino acids. Trimming took 1 base from V and 5 from J, leaving 9 bases between them. CDR1 LGHDT and CDR2 YNNKEL come from the germline V gene (reference sequence). CDR3 sequence: CASSQGGGDQPQHF. The CDR3, as DNA: TGTGCCAGCAGCCAAGGCGGCGGGGATCAGCCCCAGCATTTT.

The chain recombines TRBV29-1 with TRBJ1-1, with 8 bases lining up with TRBD1. The CDR3 extends over 16 amino acids. Germline V gene data show CDR1 as SQVTM and CDR2 as ANQGSEA. J lost 4 bases, V lost 0 bases, and 10 bases had no gene match. Here the CDR3 reads CSVEDPWQGAGTEAFF. The CDR3 DNA follows: TGCAGCGTTGAAGACCCGTGGCAGGGGGCCGGCACTGAAGCTTTCTTT.

V usage is TRBV6-5 and J usage is TRBJ2-5; the match to TRBD2 covers 9 bases. The CDR3 loop spans 15 amino acids. CDR1 is MNHEY and CDR2 is SVGAGI in the germline V gene. The V segment lost 0 bases and the J segment 7 bases; nucleotides outside the gene matches: 6. As DNA, the CDR3 is TGTGCCAGCAGTTACTCCGCGGGGGGGCTTGGGACCCAGTACTTC. As protein: CASSYSAGGLGTQYF.

This sequence joins TRBV5-3 and TRBJ2-7; possible D gene TRBD2, 5 bases. TRBV5-3 is noted as an ORF with a role that remains uncertain. The CDR3 length is 18 residues. Between the trimmed V and J ends, which lost 0 bases and 0 bases, there was a span of 19 bases. The CDR3 spells CARSLVSPSPNASYEQYF. As DNA, the CDR3 is TGTGCCAGAAGCTTGGTTTCCCCTAGCCCCAACGCCTCCTACGAGCAGTACTTC.

Concerning this clone: Other DNA sequences from this sample encode an identical CDR3 as well. V is TRBV6-5 and J is TRBJ1-1; no firm D call. Trimming removed 2 bases from V and 2 bases from J, with 6 bases in between. The germline V gene has CDR1 MNHEY and CDR2 SVGAGI. The CDR3 runs 13 residues. CDR3 bases: TGTGCCAGCAGTTACAGAGGTAACACTGAAGCTTTCTTT. Translated, it gives CASSYRGNTEAFF.

This clone was picked up one time. The rearrangement uses TRBV5-1 and TRBJ1-1; D possibly corresponds to TRBD1 (6 bases). With 8 bases removed from V and 6 bases from J, the gap between germline ends came to 14 bases. The CDR3 is 12 residues long. In germline, CDR1 is SGHRS, CDR2 YFSETQ. The CDR3 reads CASKGDLAEAFF. CDR3 nucleotide sequence: TGCGCCAGTAAGGGGGACCTGGCTGAAGCTTTCTTT. The whole variable domain, filled in from reference TRBV5-1 and TRBJ1-1, reads KAGVTQTPRYLIKTRGQQVTLSCSPISGHRSVSWYQQTPGQGLQFLFEYFSETQRNKGNFPGRFSGRQFSNSRSEMNVSTLELGDSALYLCASKGDLAEAFFGQGTRLTVV.

This chain links TRBV4-1 with TRBJ2-1; 11 nucleotides match TRBD2. Germline V lookup: CDR1 MGHRA, CDR2 YSYEKL. V lost 4 bases and J lost 4; bases outside the gene matches: 3. The CDR3 extends over 15 amino acids. The CDR3 DNA reads TGCGCCAGCAGCCCGGGACTAGCGGATTACAATGAGCAGTTCTTC. Amino acid sequence: CASSPGLADYNEQFF.

J is TRBJ2-1 and V is TRBV5-1, with a possible D match to TRBD1 (5 bases). Trimming removed 4 bases from V and 5 bases from J, with 13 bases in between. Germline assignment: CDR1 SGHRS and CDR2 YFSETQ. The CDR3 covers 14 residues. The chain's CDR3 is CASSLTDADNEQFF. The CDR3 DNA reads TGCGCCAGCAGCCTGACAGACGCCGACAATGAGCAGTTCTTC.

J is TRBJ1-1 and V is TRBV11-3, with TRBD1 matching over 8 bases. Germline V gene data show CDR1 as SGHNT and CDR2 as YENEEA. V was pared by 1 base and J by 0 bases, with 13 bases of the junction left unmatched. This CDR3 is 19 amino acids long. CDR3 sequence: CASSLGSRQGSRMNTEAFF. In nucleotides, the CDR3 is TGTGCCAGCAGCTTAGGCTCTCGACAGGGGTCGCGAATGAACACTGAAGCTTTCTTT.

This clone was counted only a few times. V gene TRBV9 combines with J gene TRBJ2-1; TRBD2 agrees at 7 bases. The CDR3 loop spans 15 amino acids. V lost 0 bases, J lost 8 bases, and 8 bases stayed unmatched. Germline V gene data show CDR1 as SGDLS and CDR2 as YYNGEE. CDR3 sequence: CASSVGAGFRYEQFF. DNA of the CDR3: TGTGCCAGCAGCGTAGGAGCGGGATTTCGCTATGAGCAGTTCTTC.